Given below is one TCR beta chain in context. This may be a read error, as it is one base from a much larger clone. The CDR3 loop spans 14 amino acids. Germline V gene data show CDR1 as MNHEY and CDR2 as SVGAGI. This sample is drawn from a study of response to subunit inactivated influenza vaccine. Each CDR3 protein gets one entry after TCRdb re-called the RT-PCR reads with MiXCR. The data contain roughly 500,000 distinct CDR3 sequences, approximately 16% of them singletons. The chain couples TRBV6-5 to TRBJ2-7; D is undetermined. Here the sequenced sample was CD4+ T cells sorted from PBMCs, taken less than 25 months after vaccination. The origin of this receptor is a man aged 50 to 69 who received an inactivated influenza vaccine. CDR3 sequence (DNA): TGTGCCTGCAGTTTAGGTGTTAGGTCCTACGAGCAGTACTTC. Translation gives CACSLGVRSYEQYF.